This TCR beta chain is drawn from a study of shared clonotypes between healthy human individuals (dated by TCRdb to 2018 to 2021). Looking at the study overall: The cohort comprised a couple of women and a few men aged 18 to 49 years. Per donor, three plates each were used for CD4 naive and CD4 memory, two for CD8 naive, and one for CD8 memory. To estimate repertoire size and how much clonotypes are shared between individuals, the study performed deep sequencing of blood TCR repertoires from roughly five healthy adults. Different laboratories and diverse techniques were used to prepare libraries and sequence TCR repertoires, to increase sequencing depth and limit assay-specific biases. Leukapheresis yielded between about 0.94 and 9 billion PBMCs per donor. The study at large found these results: Across a handful of donors, roughly 5.1% of naive CD4, roughly 3.5% of naive CD8, about 2.3% of memory CD4, and roughly 0.4% of memory CD8 clonotypes were shared. Compared with non-shared clonotypes, clonotypes shared by all four sorted-subset donors had higher generation probabilities. Pairwise subsampling indicated that sequencing depth was expected to affect the degree of clonotype sharing among donors. Because the study included a small number of donors, the genetic and exposure-history diversity represented was limited. Sampling was restricted to blood, and TCR repertoires in tissues likely differ from the TCR repertoires found in blood. Larger estimated clonotype richness was generally found for naive subsets than for memory subsets. Rarefaction of sorted-subset datasets indicated incomplete sequencing despite the large sequencing depth.

A word on this clone: What antigen it recognizes has not been identified. Per-nucleotide qualities are absent, and no much larger clonotype sits a single base away. In the same sample, other DNA sequences code for this CDR3.

Donors were healthy HIV-negative adults with no recently reported acute infections or vaccinations. Every donor was a Caucasian adult living in Nashville, Tennessee, USA. CD4+ T cells were enriched through magnetic negative selection, after which naive cells were positively selected on CD45RA and the remaining negative fraction served as the memory subset. After blood collection by leukapheresis, PBMCs were isolated using Ficoll-Histopaque density gradient centrifugation and then cryopreserved in the vapor phase of liquid nitrogen. Purity and quantity of every magnetically sorted T cell population were checked by analytical flow cytometry. Genomic DNA was isolated from each sorted fraction and quantified by UV absorbance on a Nanodrop 2000c. V lost 1 base and J lost 3 bases, and the count of bases not matched to a germline gene is 1. Reading from cysteine to phenylalanine, the CDR3 counts 14 amino acids. Of all the DNA, just the CDR3 is kept, 42 bases in frame from base 1. Sequences KGHSH (CDR1) and LQKENI (CDR2) are obtained from the germline V gene.

Using the deep immunoSEQ assay, multiplex PCR amplified TCR CDR3 regions from genomic DNA. For each cell subset, the extracted genomic DNA was distributed evenly across all wells of several immunoSEQ 96-well plates, and each plate served as one replicate. For sorted subsets, each replicate PCR was loaded with 150 to 250 ng genomic DNA, equivalent to about 30,000 T cell genomes. The purified libraries were quantified using a Qubit 3.0 fluorometer, sized with a Bioanalyzer 2100, and then quantified again using the KAPA Library Quantification kit. Each immunoSEQ 96-well plate was sequenced on its own single-read 150-cycle Illumina NextSeq 550 flow cell. The paper's data handling went like this. The immunoSEQ output contained only junctional sequences without quality scores, so filtering could not match that applied to full-length reads. Sequences were annotated with PyIR, a Python wrapper for IgBLAST v1.9, and V/J genes and CDR3 were assigned using IMGT germline references. Reads were removed for weak V/J assignments (E-value above 1e-6), missing CDR3, stop codons, out-of-frame junctions, or ambiguous translated residues. A V3J clonotype was defined by an identical inferred V gene, J gene, and CDR3 amino acid sequence. The percentage overlap between two repertoires was calculated by dividing the number of shared unique clonotypes by the size of the smaller repertoire. Repertoire richness was assessed with RTK rarefaction, the Chao1 estimator, and Recon v2.1 estimates of unobserved clonotypes. For all TCRbeta clonotypes obtained by the gDNA method from four donors, generation probabilities were computed with OLGA. Not all clones reach the TCRdb copy of this immuneACCESS table, which keeps in-frame sequences only. Checked studies attribute under half of the gap to unresolved V genes and leave the rest unexplained. V and J calls and clone size come straight from that table; D and trimming were deduced from the DNA. The sample includes around 1.5 million clones, with nearly 99% observed a single time. The top ten hold 0.4% to 0.45% of the sample.

Sequenced: naive CD4+ T cells sorted from blood. In light of the paper, this sample's cell subset or site label describes: CD45RA+ positively selected. The receptor was isolated from a man aged 25-45 years in good health. The sequence links TRBV18 to TRBJ2-3; 7 bases in the middle match TRBD2. The nucleotides are TGTGCCAGCTCACCACGGGAGGGGACAGATACGCAGTATTTT. This gives the protein CASSPREGTDTQYF.